These 2 T cell receptor beta chains share one sample of origin, sequenced in a study of ipilimumab plus nivolumab after autologous stem cell transplantation. TCRdb's copy holds only in-frame clones and misses some; the assay was immunoSEQ multiplex PCR. This sample has 10,000 to 15,000 clones; more than 65% occur once, and the top ten carry about 11%. The sequenced sample was PBMCs, obtained in a trial of ipilimumab plus nivolumab as post-transplant consolidation. These receptors were obtained from a male donor with multiple myeloma.

The chain links TRBV7-2 to TRBJ1-2; 7 nucleotides align to TRBD1. V shed 4 bases and J 5 bases; nucleotides not matched to a gene: 10. This CDR3 has 15 residues. CDR1 is SGHTA, CDR2 FQGNSA, per germline. In DNA form, the CDR3 reads TGTGCCAGCAGCTCGAGGACAGGCGGAGGGTATGGCTACACCTTC. Amino acids: CASSSRTGGGYGYTF. Full variable domain (remainder filled in from reference TRBV7-2 and TRBJ1-2): GAGVSQSPSNKVTEKGKDVELRCDPISGHTALYWYRQSLGQGLEFLIYFQGNSAPDKSGLPSDRFSAERTGGSVSTLTIQRTQQEDSAVYLCASSSRTGGGYGYTFGSGTRLTVV.

This chain connects TRBV4-1 to TRBJ2-1; tentative D call: TRBD1 (6 bases). The germline gives CDR1 MGHRA, CDR2 YSYEKL. The length of the CDR3 is 14 residues. V was clipped by 1 base and J by 12 bases, with 16 bases between them. Here the CDR3 reads CASSQVPDRNRQFF. Written as DNA, the CDR3 is TGCGCCAGCAGCCAAGTCCCTGACAGGAATAGGCAGTTCTTC.